This T cell receptor beta chain was retrieved from a study of T-cell reconstitution after alpha-beta-depleted transplantation in children. The authors prepared the TCRbeta library with unique molecular identifiers. Each CDR3 protein gets one entry after TCRdb re-called the PCR reads with MiXCR. The sample carries 450,000 to 600,000 distinct CDR3 sequences, approximately 32% recorded once. The sample in question was PBMCs from the stem cell graft donor, obtained from the stem cell graft. This receptor was obtained from a human donor who donated a stem cell graft to a child with aplastic anemia.

CDR3 amino acids: CASNRQGTDTEAFF. In nucleotides, the CDR3 is TGTGCCAGCAACCGACAGGGGACAGACACTGAAGCTTTCTTT. V usage is TRBV12-3 or TRBV12-4 and J usage is TRBJ1-1, with 8 nucleotides matching TRBD1. The V and J ends lost 7 bases and 3 bases, in that order; junction bases with no gene match: 7. The CDR3 spans 14 residues.